Shown below are 23 T cell receptor beta chains from a single sample sequenced in a study of T cell changes during pregnancy in multiple sclerosis. Assay: immunoSEQ multiplex PCR; the TCRdb copy retains only in-frame clones and omits some. The sample contains roughly 70,000 clones, 85% to 95% of which appear only once. This sample comprised peripheral blood, obtained before pregnancy. Every receptor here comes from a female donor with multiple sclerosis, enrolled in a pregnancy study.

The CDR3 DNA is TGTGCCTGGAGTGGAGGGACACCCCACGAGGAACTGTTTTTT. It translates to CAWSGGTPHEELFF. The V gene is TRBV30, the J gene TRBJ1-4; tentative D call: TRBD1 (6 bases). The CDR3 has 14 residues. Germline CDR1 is GTSNPN and CDR2 is SVGIG (reference sequence). V was cut by 1 base and J by 12 bases, with 18 bases left in between. Full variable domain (outside the CDR3, taken from reference TRBV30 and TRBJ1-4): SQTIHQWPATLVQPVGSPLSLECTVEGTSNPNLYWYRQAAGRGLQLLFYSVGIGQISSEVPQNLSASRPQDRQFILSSKKLLLSDSGFYLCAWSGGTPHEELFFGSGTQLSVL.

This chain joins TRBV6-6 and TRBJ2-7; TRBD2 might be the D (5 bases). The V gene's germline CDR1 is MNHNY and CDR2 SVGAGI (reference sequence). The CDR3 length is 15 residues. V was shortened by 3 bases and J by 5 bases, with 17 bases between the two germline ends. For the CDR3, the DNA is TGTGCCAGCAGTTATTCTCTCGGGGTTCCGAACGAGCAGTACTTC. It yields the protein CASSYSLGVPNEQYF.

The J gene is TRBJ2-1, the V gene TRBV6-6; 13 bases agree with TRBD2. Trimming cost V 0 bases and J 6 bases; bases outside gene matches: 2. Germline assignment: CDR1 MNHNY and CDR2 SVGAGI (reference sequence). This CDR3 is 16 amino acids long. The CDR3 is CASSYSGTSGTNEQFF. In DNA, the CDR3 is TGTGCCAGCAGTTACTCAGGGACTAGCGGGACCAATGAGCAGTTCTTC.

The genes are TRBV4-3 and TRBJ1-5, with D possibly being TRBD1 (5 bases). Trimming stripped 1 base from V and 2 bases from J, with 9 bases between. Germline lookup yields CDR1 LGHNA and CDR2 YSLEER. There are 15 residues in the CDR3. The CDR3: CASSQAREGNQPQHF. The CDR3 DNA is TGCGCCAGCAGCCAAGCCAGGGAAGGCAATCAGCCCCAGCATTTT.

In this sample, this clone turned up a few times. The rearrangement uses TRBV7-2 and TRBJ1-1; 9 nucleotides agree with TRBD1. J lost 4 bases, V lost 4 bases, and 4 bases had no gene match. Germline V gene lookup returns CDR1 SGHTA and CDR2 FQGNSA. The CDR3 contains 14 residues. The CDR3 DNA is TGTGCCAGCAGCTCGACAGGGGGAACCACTGAAGCTTTCTTT. Its protein product is CASSSTGGTTEAFF.

The count of this clone is one. The chain joins TRBV7-2 to TRBJ2-7; TRBD2 aligns across 8 bases. V shed 7 bases and J 2 bases; nucleotides not matched to a gene: 10. CDR1 and CDR2 from the germline V gene are SGHTA and FQGNSA. The CDR3 contains 15 residues. For the CDR3, the DNA is TGTGCCAGCACCCTAACTAGCGGAGGAACCTACGAGCAGTACTTC. This encodes CASTLTSGGTYEQYF.

The V gene is TRBV7-9, the J gene TRBJ2-2; D is ambiguous. Germline V gene data show CDR1 as SEHNR and CDR2 as FQNEAQ (reference sequence). The CDR3 is made up of 15 amino acids. Trimming removed 5 bases from V and 7 bases from J, with 17 bases in between. CDR3 protein: CASSASPGWIGELFF. The CDR3 coding sequence is TGTGCCAGCAGCGCCAGTCCAGGTTGGATCGGGGAGCTGTTTTTT.

As regards this clone: The junction differs from germline at one of its ends, possibly a read error. The V gene is TRBV18, the J gene TRBJ2-3, with D tentatively TRBD2 (5 bases). In germline, CDR1 is KGHSH, CDR2 LQKENI. CDR3 size: 12 residues. Here the CDR3 DNA reads TGTGCCAGCTCACTTCAGGTGACGGCGGAGGATTTT. This sequence encodes CASSLQVTAEDF.

The genes are TRBV29-1 and TRBJ2-7; 8 bases are a match to TRBD2. CDR1 is SQVTM and CDR2 is ANQGSEA in the germline V gene. The CDR3 is made up of 13 amino acids. Unmatched junction bases numbered 8, after V lost 4 bases and J lost 6 bases. The chain's CDR3 is CSVVLAGLFEQYF. The CDR3 DNA reads TGCAGCGTTGTGTTAGCGGGATTATTCGAGCAGTACTTC.

The chain couples TRBV7-2 to TRBJ1-2; 9 bases align to TRBD1. Germline V gives CDR1 SGHTA, CDR2 FQGNSA. The CDR3 length is 15 residues. V was pared by 0 bases and J by 4 bases, with 3 bases of the junction left unmatched. CDR3 in amino acids: CASSLATGGAYGYTF. CDR3 nucleotide sequence: TGTGCCAGCAGCTTAGCGACAGGGGGGGCCTATGGCTACACCTTC. Full variable domain (rest looked up from reference TRBV7-2 and TRBJ1-2): GAGVSQSPSNKVTEKGKDVELRCDPISGHTALYWYRQSLGQGLEFLIYFQGNSAPDKSGLPSDRFSAERTGGSVSTLTIQRTQQEDSAVYLCASSLATGGAYGYTFGSGTRLTVV.

V and J are TRBV5-1 and TRBJ2-7; perhaps TRBD1 as D (6 bases). CDR3 length: 14 residues. Trimming took 4 bases from V and 3 from J, leaving 14 bases between them. Per the germline V gene, CDR1 is SGHRS and CDR2 is YFSETQ. Here the CDR3 reads CASSRAGEGYEQYF. DNA for the CDR3: TGCGCCAGCAGCAGGGCAGGGGAAGGCTACGAGCAGTACTTC.

The chain joins TRBV7-2 to TRBJ1-1; D gene unclear. The V and J ends lost 5 bases and 4 bases respectively, with 20 bases between them. The germline gives CDR1 SGHTA, CDR2 FQGNSA. This CDR3 is 16 amino acids long. CDR3 bases: TGTGCCAGCAGCCCACTCGCAGCGTCGCGGGGCACTGAAGCTTTCTTT. Translated, it gives CASSPLAASRGTEAFF.

The genes are TRBV7-9 and TRBJ2-2, with D tentatively TRBD1 (6 bases). Deletions cut 3 bases from V and 1 base from J, with 9 bases between. Germline CDR1 is SEHNR and CDR2 is FQNEAQ (reference sequence). The CDR3 sequence is 15 residues long. The DNA of the CDR3 is TGTGCCAGCAGCTTTCAACAGGGGAACACCGGGGAGCTGTTTTTT. It codes for CASSFQQGNTGELFF.

This clone was counted between two and nine times. The chain links TRBV7-2 to TRBJ1-5; D perhaps matches TRBD1 (5 bases). Trimming pared 6 bases from V and 3 bases from J, leaving 9 bases between. The length of the CDR3 is 13 residues. Per germline, CDR1 SGHTA and CDR2 FQGNSA. The CDR3 DNA reads TGTGCCAGCAGTCGACAGAACAATCAGCCCCAGCATTTT. Protein: CASSRQNNQPQHF. The complete variable domain, with remaining parts taken from reference TRBV7-2 and TRBJ1-5, reads GAGVSQSPSNKVTEKGKDVELRCDPISGHTALYWYRQSLGQGLEFLIYFQGNSAPDKSGLPSDRFSAERTGGSVSTLTIQRTQQEDSAVYLCASSRQNNQPQHFGDGTRLSIL.

The chain employs TRBV25-1 and TRBJ2-1; 8 bases are a match to TRBD2. Germline-derived CDR1 and CDR2 are MGHDK and SYGVNS. The V and J ends lost 7 bases and 3 bases, in that order; junction bases with no gene match: 8. The CDR3 contains 15 residues. In DNA form, the CDR3 reads TGTGCCAGCAATAGAGCGGGAGCTGGCTACAATGAGCAGTTCTTC. Its translation: CASNRAGAGYNEQFF.

This clone was counted once. The chain carries TRBV5-1 and TRBJ2-7; D perhaps matches TRBD1 (5 bases). With 0 bases removed from V and 0 bases from J, the gap between germline ends came to 7 bases. Germline lookup yields CDR1 SGHRS and CDR2 YFSETQ. The CDR3 has 14 amino acids. The CDR3 coding sequence is TGCGCCAGCAGCTTGGTAGGGGACTCCTACGAGCAGTACTTC. Translating gives CASSLVGDSYEQYF.

This rearrangement joins TRBV7-9 to TRBJ1-3; D gene uncertain. The germline V gene encodes CDR1 SEHNR and CDR2 FQNEAQ (reference sequence). V lost 5 bases to trimming and J lost 4 bases, with 12 bases between them. This CDR3 spans 14 amino acids. CDR3 residues: CASSPAAAGNTIYF. Here the CDR3 DNA reads TGTGCCAGCAGCCCCGCTGCGGCGGGAAACACCATATATTTT.

In its sample, this clone was seen a few times. The CDR3 spells CASSLQWDIGFF. In nucleotides, the CDR3 is TGTGCCAGCAGTCTCCAATGGGACATTGGGTTCTTC. The chain couples TRBV2 to TRBJ2-1, with a weak D call TRBD1 (6 bases). The V end lost 5 bases, the J end lost 15 bases, and 17 bases lay between the germline ends. The CDR3 has 12 amino acids. Germline loops: CDR1 SNHLY, CDR2 FYNNEI.

The chain carries TRBV9 and TRBJ2-7, with D possibly being TRBD2 (6 bases). The CDR3 extends over 14 amino acids. Trimming removed 5 bases from V and 4 bases from J, with 16 bases in between. In germline, CDR1 is SGDLS, CDR2 YYNGEE. Written as DNA, the CDR3 is TGTGCCAGCAGTCCCTTGGAGGGCGAGTACGAGCAGTACTTC. Protein sequence: CASSPLEGEYEQYF.

The V gene is TRBV5-4, the J gene TRBJ2-7; 10 positions agree with TRBD1. Germline loops: CDR1 SGHNT, CDR2 YYREEE (reference sequence). This CDR3 is 16 amino acids long. V lost 4 bases and J lost 2; bases outside the gene matches: 9. Here the CDR3 DNA reads TGTGCCAGCAGCCTGCGTCCCGGGACAGGGGCCTACGAGCAGTACTTC. This translates into CASSLRPGTGAYEQYF.

Only one count was recorded for this clone. V gene TRBV14 combines with J gene TRBJ2-1, with 14 positions matching TRBD2. Per germline, CDR1 SGHDN and CDR2 FVKESK. The CDR3 is made up of 17 amino acids. Trimming cost V 2 bases and J 7 bases; bases outside gene matches: 7. The CDR3 region is CASSQQRLAGGRNEQFF. The CDR3 DNA sequence: TGTGCCAGCAGCCAACAGAGACTAGCGGGAGGGCGGAATGAGCAGTTCTTC.

This chain uses TRBV5-4 with TRBJ2-1; a possible D gene is TRBD2 (6 bases). V dropped 4 bases and J dropped 7 bases, with 18 bases sitting between them. The length of the CDR3 is 15 residues. Germline V gene sequence: CDR1 SGHNT, CDR2 YYREEE (reference sequence). The CDR3 DNA reads as TGTGCCAGCAGCCCACTGGGCCGGGGGAGAAATGAGCAGTTCTTC. This translates into CASSPLGRGRNEQFF.

The CDR3 protein is CASSEFAGAYEQYF. The CDR3 nucleotides are TGTGCCAGCAGTGAATTTGCAGGTGCTTACGAGCAGTACTTC. This chain connects TRBV6-1 to TRBJ2-7, with unresolved D. V gave up 2 bases and J gave up 4 bases, with 12 bases separating them. Germline V gives CDR1 MNHNS, CDR2 SASEGT. There are 14 residues in the CDR3.